What follows are 22 T cell receptor beta chains derived from one specimen sequenced in a study of Ad26.COV2.S vaccination and SARS-CoV-2 variants. Produced via immunoSEQ multiplex PCR; TCRdb's table is partial and in-frame only. The sample carries 400,000 to 500,000 clones, 89% recorded once. The treatment: about 20 received Ad26.COV2.S at low or high dose, single or two shots; roughly five received placebo; per-sample allocation not given. The samples date from day 63 after the first vaccine or placebo injection. Sequencing used peripheral blood, obtained in a trial of Ad26.COV2.S vaccine versus placebo. The receptors originated from a person aged 18-60 years who received the Ad26.COV2.S COVID-19 vaccine or a placebo.

This clone was found many times. The J gene is TRBJ2-7, the V gene TRBV6-6; D may be TRBD1 (6 bases). The CDR3 is made up of 14 amino acids. Germline V gene sequence: CDR1 MNHNY, CDR2 SVGAGI (reference sequence). The ends were cut back, 2 bases at V and 0 bases at J, with 8 bases in the middle. The DNA for the CDR3 is TGTGCCAGCAGTTACGGACAGAGCTCCTACGAGCAGTACTTC. As protein: CASSYGQSSYEQYF.

This clone was recorded once. J is TRBJ2-3 and V is TRBV5-1; a weak D match, TRBD1 (5 bases). V dropped 4 bases and J dropped 4 bases, with 10 bases sitting between them. The CDR3 is 13 amino acids. Per the germline V gene, CDR1 is SGHRS and CDR2 is YFSETQ. The CDR3 DNA follows: TGCGCCAGCAGCCTAAGACAGCCAGATACGCAGTATTTT. Its protein product is CASSLRQPDTQYF.

The chain recombines TRBV5-1 with TRBJ2-5, with D hard to call. Trimming left V 5 bases short and J 0 bases short, with 23 bases between. Germline-derived CDR1 and CDR2 are SGHRS and YFSETQ. The CDR3 covers 18 residues. CDR3 sequence reads: CASSGRPPQLNYQETQYF. CDR3 nucleotides: TGCGCCAGCAGTGGGCGACCGCCACAGCTAAACTACCAAGAGACCCAGTACTTC.

The J gene is TRBJ2-2, the V gene TRBV11-2; D ambiguous. Germline V gives CDR1 SGHAT, CDR2 FQNNGV. The CDR3 is 17 residues long. The V end lost 5 bases, the J end lost 1 base, and 17 bases lay between the germline ends. The CDR3: CASSPWTHPENTGELFF. The CDR3 region has the DNA TGTGCCAGCAGCCCTTGGACCCACCCGGAGAACACCGGGGAGCTGTTTTTT.

V gene TRBV4-3 combines with J gene TRBJ1-1, with D maybe TRBD1 (5 bases). The CDR3 covers 15 residues. The V end lost 5 bases, the J end lost 12 bases, and 25 bases lay between the germline ends. CDR1 is LGHNA, CDR2 YSLEER, per germline. The CDR3 coding sequence is TGCGCCAGCAGCTACGCGGGACCCGAGGGTAGGGGAACTTTCTTT. Translating it yields CASSYAGPEGRGTFF.

V and J are TRBV4-3 and TRBJ2-1, with D perhaps TRBD1 or TRBD2 (5 bases each). Germline V gene lookup returns CDR1 LGHNA and CDR2 YSLEER. Trimming cost V 5 bases and J 2 bases, with 10 bases left between them. There are 14 residues in the CDR3. As DNA, the CDR3 is TGCGCCAGCAGCGACGGGACGCCCTACAATGAGCAGTTCTTC. Protein product: CASSDGTPYNEQFF.

This clone was seen a single time. V usage is TRBV18 and J usage is TRBJ2-5; perhaps TRBD1 as D (6 bases). The germline V and J ends were trimmed by 3 bases and 4 bases, with 12 bases remaining between them. This CDR3 is built from 14 residues. Germline CDR1 is KGHSH and CDR2 is LQKENI. In DNA form, the CDR3 reads TGTGCCAGCTCACCCCAGGGGTTTGGAGAGACCCAGTACTTC. Encoded protein: CASSPQGFGETQYF.

CDR3 DNA: TGTGCCAGCTCCCGGGACTCCATGTCGAATACGCAGTATTTT. Translation gives CASSRDSMSNTQYF. This sequence joins TRBV2 and TRBJ2-3; the D gene is possibly TRBD2 (6 bases). The CDR3 spans 14 residues. The germline V and J ends were trimmed by 8 bases and 7 bases, with 19 bases remaining between them. The V gene's germline CDR1 is SNHLY and CDR2 FYNNEI.

This rearrangement joins TRBV4-3 to TRBJ1-2, with 8 bases lining up with TRBD1. CDR1 LGHNA and CDR2 YSLEER come from the germline V gene. The CDR3 runs 14 residues. V lost 1 base to trimming and J lost 4 bases; unmatched junction nucleotides: 2. CDR3 coding DNA: TGCGCCAGCAGCCAAGGGACAGGGTCCTATGGCTACACCTTC. It is translated as CASSQGTGSYGYTF.

The chain couples TRBV5-4 to TRBJ2-3; a weak D match, TRBD2 (5 bases). V gave up 4 bases and J gave up 3 bases, with 15 bases separating them. From germline, CDR1 is SGHNT and CDR2 YYREEE (reference sequence). The CDR3 sequence is 15 residues long. The CDR3 bases are TGTGCCAGCAGCGTGCCTTGGGAGACGACAGATACGCAGTATTTT. It codes for CASSVPWETTDTQYF.

The chain uses TRBV3-1 (or the pseudogene TRBV3-2) and TRBJ2-2; TRBD1 is a possible D gene (5 bases). This CDR3 has 15 residues. V was pared by 3 bases and J by 7 bases, with 15 bases between. Germline CDR1 is LGHDT and CDR2 is YNNKEL (reference sequence). CDR3 protein: CASSQVTDQGGELFF. DNA of the CDR3: TGTGCCAGCAGCCAGGTGACGGATCAGGGCGGGGAGCTGTTTTTT.

The chain carries TRBV7-8 and TRBJ1-3; 8 nucleotides line up with TRBD1. V dropped 0 bases and J dropped 8; count of bases not matched to a gene: 9. The germline gives CDR1 SGHVS, CDR2 FQNEAQ. CDR3 size: 16 residues. CDR3 residues: CASSLAGTGPADTIYF. The CDR3 bases are TGTGCCAGCAGCTTAGCCGGGACAGGCCCCGCCGACACCATATATTTT.

This chain joins TRBV30 and TRBJ1-6; TRBD1 matches 7 bases. This CDR3 region has 13 residues. V shed 5 bases and J 11 bases; nucleotides not matched to a gene: 9. CDR1 and CDR2 from the germline V gene are GTSNPN and SVGIG (reference sequence). This CDR3 reads CAWAKDRYTPLHF. CDR3 in DNA: TGTGCCTGGGCCAAGGACAGGTATACACCCCTCCACTTT.

This rearrangement joins TRBV5-1 to TRBJ1-4; D is undetermined. The CDR3 has 17 amino acids. Looked up from germline, CDR1 is SGHRS and CDR2 is YFSETQ. Deletions cut 4 bases from V and 3 bases from J, with 19 bases between. The CDR3 loop reads CASSPNPEGAANEKLFF. The CDR3, as DNA: TGCGCCAGCAGCCCAAACCCGGAGGGTGCAGCTAATGAAAAACTGTTTTTT. Filled out from reference TRBV5-1 and TRBJ1-4, the complete variable domain reads KAGVTQTPRYLIKTRGQQVTLSCSPISGHRSVSWYQQTPGQGLQFLFEYFSETQRNKGNFPGRFSGRQFSNSRSEMNVSTLELGDSALYLCASSPNPEGAANEKLFFGSGTQLSVL.

The J gene is TRBJ2-5, the V gene TRBV5-1; the match to TRBD2 covers 8 bases. The CDR3 has 15 residues. The germline gives CDR1 SGHRS, CDR2 YFSETQ. Trimming at V came to 3 bases and at J to 5 bases, leaving 9 bases not matched to a gene. The CDR3, as DNA: TGCGCCAGCAGCTCGTCAGCGGGAGTGGTGGAGACCCAGTACTTC. Protein: CASSSSAGVVETQYF.

The genes are TRBV24-1 and TRBJ2-5; unclear D gene. V was shortened by 4 bases and J by 2 bases, with 7 bases between the two germline ends. Germline V CDR1 and CDR2: KGHDR, SFDVKD. This CDR3 contains 13 residues. The CDR3 spells CATSDLGQETQYF. As DNA, the CDR3 is TGTGCCACCAGTGACCTGGGGCAAGAGACCCAGTACTTC.

The rearrangement uses TRBV7-2 and TRBJ1-2; possibly TRBD1 for D (5 bases). Germline V lookup: CDR1 SGHTA, CDR2 FQGNSA. Trimming took off 5 bases at V and 10 bases at J, with 17 bases between the two ends. This CDR3 is 13 amino acids long. CDR3 sequence (DNA): TGTGCCAGCAGCCCGGGTCCCAGGGCTGACTACACCTTC. Translation: CASSPGPRADYTF.

The rearrangement uses TRBV25-1 and TRBJ2-3; 7 bases match TRBD2. The CDR3 runs to 14 residues. Unmatched junction bases numbered 4, after V lost 5 bases and J lost 2 bases. The germline V gene encodes CDR1 MGHDK and CDR2 SYGVNS. CDR3 amino acids: CASSQAGPTDTQYF. Written as DNA, the CDR3 is TGTGCCAGCAGTCAAGCGGGACCCACAGATACGCAGTATTTT.

The chain has TRBV15 and TRBJ1-2; unclear D gene. The germline gives CDR1 LNHNV, CDR2 YYDKDF (reference sequence). Trimming removed 5 bases at V and 8 bases at J, with 12 bases between. The CDR3 consists of 12 residues. The CDR3: CATSSIRGGYTF. The CDR3 DNA follows: TGTGCCACCAGCTCCATACGCGGGGGCTACACCTTC.

The V call is TRBV3-1 (or the pseudogene TRBV3-2), the J call TRBJ2-3, with TRBD1 matching over 7 bases. Trimming removed 4 bases from V and 4 bases from J; junction bases left unmatched: 5. The germline gives CDR1 LGHDT, CDR2 YNNKEL (reference sequence). The CDR3 runs 14 residues. CDR3 in amino acids: CASSPTGDADTQYF. As DNA, the CDR3 is TGTGCCAGCAGCCCAACAGGGGATGCAGATACGCAGTATTTT.

This chain uses TRBV4-3 with TRBJ2-3; D is possibly TRBD2 (6 bases). The CDR3 is 16 residues long. V was clipped by 0 bases and J by 4 bases, with 14 bases between them. Germline lookup yields CDR1 LGHNA and CDR2 YSLEER. This CDR3 is CASSQDLSGAPDTQYF. In nucleotides, the CDR3 is TGCGCCAGCAGCCAAGATTTGTCGGGAGCCCCAGATACGCAGTATTTT.

J is TRBJ2-1 and V is TRBV7-2; D is undetermined. Trimming removed 1 base from V and 10 bases from J, with 14 bases in between. The CDR3 spans 14 residues. Looked up from germline, CDR1 is SGHTA and CDR2 is FQGNSA. Here the CDR3 DNA reads TGTGCCAGCAGCTTAGGGACGACGGTTGGGGAGCAGTTCTTC. This translates into CASSLGTTVGEQFF.